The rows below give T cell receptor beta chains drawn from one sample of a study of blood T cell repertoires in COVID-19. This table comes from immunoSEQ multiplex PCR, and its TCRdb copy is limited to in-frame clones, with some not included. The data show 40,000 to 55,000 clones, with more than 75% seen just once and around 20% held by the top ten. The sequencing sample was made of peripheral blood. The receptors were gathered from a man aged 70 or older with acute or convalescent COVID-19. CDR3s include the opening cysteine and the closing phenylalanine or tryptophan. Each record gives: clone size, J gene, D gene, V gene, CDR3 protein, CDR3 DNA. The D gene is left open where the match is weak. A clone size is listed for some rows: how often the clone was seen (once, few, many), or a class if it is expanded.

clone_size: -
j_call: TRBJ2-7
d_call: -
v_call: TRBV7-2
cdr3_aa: CASSLAGRGEQYF
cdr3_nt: TGTGCCAGCAGCTTAGCCGGCCGGGGCGAGCAGTACTTC

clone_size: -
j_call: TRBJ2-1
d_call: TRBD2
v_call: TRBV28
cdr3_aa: CASHTSGGKYNEQFF
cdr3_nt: TGTGCCAGTCACACTAGCGGGGGGAAATACAATGAGCAGTTCTTC

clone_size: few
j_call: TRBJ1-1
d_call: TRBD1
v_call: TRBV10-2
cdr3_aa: CATGQGNTEAFF
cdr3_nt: TGCGCCACGGGACAGGGGAACACTGAAGCTTTCTTT

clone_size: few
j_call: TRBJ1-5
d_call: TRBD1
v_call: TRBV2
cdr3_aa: CASRPGTGGQPQHF
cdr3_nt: TGTGCCAGCAGACCCGGGACAGGGGGTCAGCCCCAGCATTTT

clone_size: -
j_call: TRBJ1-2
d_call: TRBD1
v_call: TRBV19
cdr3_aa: CASSSLRTGSDYGYTF
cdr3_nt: TGTGCCAGTAGTTCGTTGAGGACAGGGAGTGACTATGGCTACACCTTC

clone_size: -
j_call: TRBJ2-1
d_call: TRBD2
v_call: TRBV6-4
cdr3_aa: CASSDSPSGGPRAEQFF
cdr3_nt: TGTGCCAGCAGTGACTCGCCTAGCGGGGGGCCCAGGGCTGAGCAGTTCTTC

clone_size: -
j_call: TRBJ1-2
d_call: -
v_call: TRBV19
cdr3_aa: CASNNDLYGYTF
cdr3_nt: TGTGCCAGTAATAACGATCTATATGGCTACACCTTC

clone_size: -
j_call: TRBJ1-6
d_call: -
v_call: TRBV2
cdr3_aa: CACPGQMNSPLHF
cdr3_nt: TGTGCCTGCCCCGGACAGATGAATTCACCCCTCCACTTT

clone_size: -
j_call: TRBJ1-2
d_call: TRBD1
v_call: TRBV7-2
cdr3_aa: CASSLGARQGVDGYGYTF
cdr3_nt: TGTGCCAGCAGCTTAGGGGCTCGACAGGGGGTAGACGGCTATGGCTACACCTTC

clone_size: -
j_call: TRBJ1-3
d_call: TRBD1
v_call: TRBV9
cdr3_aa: CASSVGTGALTTIYF
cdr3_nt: TGTGCCAGCAGCGTAGGAACAGGGGCTTTAACCACCATATATTTT

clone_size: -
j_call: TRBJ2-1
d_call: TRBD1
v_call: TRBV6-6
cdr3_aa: CASTGTGKYNEQFF
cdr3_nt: TGTGCCAGCACCGGGACAGGGAAGTACAATGAGCAGTTCTTC

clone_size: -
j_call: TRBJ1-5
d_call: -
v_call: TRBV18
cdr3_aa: CASSQDMVGWPQHF
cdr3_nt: TGTGCCAGCTCCCAAGACATGGTCGGTTGGCCCCAGCATTTT

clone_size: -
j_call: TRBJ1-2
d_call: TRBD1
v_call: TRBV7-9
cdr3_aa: CASSQTGSGYTF
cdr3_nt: TGTGCCAGCAGCCAGACAGGGAGTGGCTACACCTTC

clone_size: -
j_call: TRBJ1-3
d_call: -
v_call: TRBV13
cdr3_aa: CASSLSGNTIYF
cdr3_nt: TGTGCCAGCAGCCTCTCTGGAAACACCATATATTTT

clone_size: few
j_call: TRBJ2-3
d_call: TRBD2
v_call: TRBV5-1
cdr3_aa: CASSTGGDTQYF
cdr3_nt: TGCGCCAGCAGCACGGGGGGAGATACGCAGTATTTT

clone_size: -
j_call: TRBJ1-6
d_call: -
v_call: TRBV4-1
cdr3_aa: CASSQDRQGNSPLHF
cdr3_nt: TGCGCCAGCAGCCAAGATAGGCAGGGAAATTCACCCCTCCACTTT

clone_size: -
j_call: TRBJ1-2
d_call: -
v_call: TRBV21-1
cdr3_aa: CASSKANSGEGGYTF
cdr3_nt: TGTGCCAGCAGCAAAGCCAACTCCGGGGAAGGAGGCTACACCTTC

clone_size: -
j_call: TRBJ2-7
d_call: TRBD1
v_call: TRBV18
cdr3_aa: CASSPGQGIGGREQYF
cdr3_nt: TGTGCCAGCTCACCGGGACAGGGGATAGGAGGACGCGAGCAGTACTTC

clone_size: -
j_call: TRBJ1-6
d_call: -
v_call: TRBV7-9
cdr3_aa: CASSPPPGSPLHF
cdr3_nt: TGTGCCAGCAGCCCACCCCCAGGTTCACCCCTCCACTTT

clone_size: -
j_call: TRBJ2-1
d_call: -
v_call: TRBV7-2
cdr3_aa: CASSPQTAYSSYNEQFF
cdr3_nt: TGTGCCAGCAGCCCCCAGACAGCCTATAGCTCCTACAATGAGCAGTTCTTC

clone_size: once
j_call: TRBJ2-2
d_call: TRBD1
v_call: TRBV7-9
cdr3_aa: CASQQGSWTGELFF
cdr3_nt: TGTGCCAGCCAACAGGGGTCGTGGACCGGGGAGCTGTTTTTT

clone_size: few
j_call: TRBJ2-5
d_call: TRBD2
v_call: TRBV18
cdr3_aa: CASSPGLGETQYF
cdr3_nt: TGTGCCAGCTCACCCGGACTAGGGGAGACCCAGTACTTC

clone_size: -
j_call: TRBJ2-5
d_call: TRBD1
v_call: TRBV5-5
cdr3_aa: CASSLAGTEETQYF
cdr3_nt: TGTGCCAGCAGCTTGGCTGGGACAGAAGAGACCCAGTACTTC

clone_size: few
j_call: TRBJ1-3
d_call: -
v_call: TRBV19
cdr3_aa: CASSMQDGGTGNTIYF
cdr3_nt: TGTGCCAGTAGTATGCAGGACGGAGGTACTGGAAACACCATATATTTT

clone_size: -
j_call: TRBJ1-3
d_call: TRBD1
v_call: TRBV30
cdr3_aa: CACDGTGFGNTIYF
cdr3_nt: TGTGCCTGCGATGGGACAGGTTTTGGAAACACCATATATTTT

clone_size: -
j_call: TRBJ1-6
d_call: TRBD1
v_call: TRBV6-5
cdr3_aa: CASSFYRQGSNSPLHF
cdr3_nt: TGTGCCAGCAGTTTCTACAGACAGGGTTCCAATTCACCCCTCCACTTT

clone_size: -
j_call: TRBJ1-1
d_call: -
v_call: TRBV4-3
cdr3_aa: CASSQDRGKWMNTEAFF
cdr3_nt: TGCGCCAGCAGCCAAGATCGCGGGAAGTGGATGAACACTGAAGCTTTCTTT

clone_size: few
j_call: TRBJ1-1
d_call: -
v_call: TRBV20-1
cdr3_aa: CSAGGEREAFF
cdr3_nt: TGCAGTGCTGGAGGGGAGCGTGAAGCTTTCTTT

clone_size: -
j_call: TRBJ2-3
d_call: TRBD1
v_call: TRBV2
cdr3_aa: CASSGQGIDTDTQYF
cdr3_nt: TGTGCCAGCAGTGGACAGGGGATCGACACAGATACGCAGTATTTT

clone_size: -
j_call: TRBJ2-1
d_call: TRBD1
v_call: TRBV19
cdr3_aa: CASSIPQGLINEQFF
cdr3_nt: TGTGCCAGTAGTATCCCACAGGGGCTAATCAATGAGCAGTTCTTC

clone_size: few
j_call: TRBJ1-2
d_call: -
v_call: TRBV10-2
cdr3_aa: CASSRDDYGYTF
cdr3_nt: TGCGCCAGCAGTCGGGATGACTATGGCTACACCTTC

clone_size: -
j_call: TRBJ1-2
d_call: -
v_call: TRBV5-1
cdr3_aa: CASSLGAGYGYTF
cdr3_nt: TGCGCCAGCAGCTTGGGGGCAGGATATGGCTACACCTTC

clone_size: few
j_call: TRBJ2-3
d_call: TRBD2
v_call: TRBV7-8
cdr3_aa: CASSPRAGGPEDTQYF
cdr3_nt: TGTGCCAGCAGCCCCCGAGCGGGGGGGCCCGAAGATACGCAGTATTTT

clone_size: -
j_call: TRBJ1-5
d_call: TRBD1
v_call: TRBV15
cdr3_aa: CATSRGGGSNQPQHF
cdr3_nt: TGTGCCACCAGCAGAGGAGGGGGCAGTAATCAGCCCCAGCATTTT

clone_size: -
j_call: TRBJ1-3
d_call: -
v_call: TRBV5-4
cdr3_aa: CASSLGGALGNTIYF
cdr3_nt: TGTGCCAGCAGCTTGGGGGGCGCTCTGGGAAACACCATATATTTT

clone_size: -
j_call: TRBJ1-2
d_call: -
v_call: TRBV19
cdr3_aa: CAVSGDTTNNYGYTF
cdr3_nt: TGTGCCGTATCCGGTGACACCACCAATAACTATGGCTACACCTTC

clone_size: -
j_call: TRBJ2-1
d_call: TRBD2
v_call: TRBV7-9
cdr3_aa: CASSRTSIASPRYNEQFF
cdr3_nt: TGTGCCAGCAGCCGGACTAGCATCGCCTCTCCGCGCTACAATGAGCAGTTCTTC

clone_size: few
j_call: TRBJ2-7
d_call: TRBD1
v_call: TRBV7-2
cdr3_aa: CASSRDRGQGYEQYF
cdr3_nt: TGTGCCAGCAGCCGCGACAGGGGGCAGGGCTACGAGCAGTACTTC

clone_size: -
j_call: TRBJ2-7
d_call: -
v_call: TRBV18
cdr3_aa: CASSPSSLGLQYF
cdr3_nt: TGTGCCAGCTCACCAAGTTCTTTGGGCCTGCAGTACTTC

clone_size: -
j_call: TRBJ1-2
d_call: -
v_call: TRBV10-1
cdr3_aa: CASSVNRNYGYTF
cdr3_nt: TGCGCCAGCAGTGTAAACAGAAACTATGGCTACACCTTC

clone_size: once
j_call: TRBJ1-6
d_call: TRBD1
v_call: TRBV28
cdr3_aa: CASSTWVGTGGNSPLHF
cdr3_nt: TGTGCCAGCAGTACTTGGGTGGGAACAGGGGGAAACTCACCCCTCCACTTT

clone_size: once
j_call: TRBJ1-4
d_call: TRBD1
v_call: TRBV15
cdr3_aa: CATAGTGATNEKLFF
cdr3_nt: TGTGCCACCGCCGGGACAGGGGCAACTAATGAAAAACTGTTTTTT

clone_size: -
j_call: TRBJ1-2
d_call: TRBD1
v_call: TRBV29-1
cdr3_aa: CSVGGGQGYGYTF
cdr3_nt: TGCAGCGTTGGGGGGGGACAGGGCTATGGCTACACCTTC

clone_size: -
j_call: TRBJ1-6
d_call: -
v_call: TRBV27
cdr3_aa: CASTPGAGTSSPLHF
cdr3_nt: TGTGCCAGCACCCCTGGGGCAGGAACCAGTTCACCCCTCCACTTT

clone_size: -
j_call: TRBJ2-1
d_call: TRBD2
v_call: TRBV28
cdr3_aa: CASSLWDLAGGPGEQFF
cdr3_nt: TGTGCCAGCAGTTTATGGGATCTAGCGGGGGGGCCCGGTGAGCAGTTCTTC

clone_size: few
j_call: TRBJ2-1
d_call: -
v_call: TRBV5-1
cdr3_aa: CASSPEGLYNEQFF
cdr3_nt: TGCGCCAGCAGCCCCGAGGGACTCTACAATGAGCAGTTCTTC

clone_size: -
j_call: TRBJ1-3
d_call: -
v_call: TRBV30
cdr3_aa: CARTGIAGNTIYF
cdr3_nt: TGTGCCCGTACAGGGATAGCAGGAAACACCATATATTTT

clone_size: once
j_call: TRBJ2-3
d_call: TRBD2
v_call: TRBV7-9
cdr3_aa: CASSRSSGVTDTQYF
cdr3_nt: TGTGCCAGCAGCCGATCTAGCGGGGTCACAGATACGCAGTATTTT

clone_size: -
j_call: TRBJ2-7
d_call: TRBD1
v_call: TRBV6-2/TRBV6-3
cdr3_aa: CASSPRGQGNYEQYF
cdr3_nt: TGTGCCAGCAGCCCTCGGGGACAGGGGAACTACGAGCAGTACTTC

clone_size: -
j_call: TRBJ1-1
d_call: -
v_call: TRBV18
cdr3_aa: CASSPGPNTEAFF
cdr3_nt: TGTGCCAGCTCACCGGGGCCGAACACTGAAGCTTTCTTT